The sample holds a few counts of the clone carrying this T cell receptor (beta chain). The target antigen is unknown. Primed by a sample-barcoded 5' primer and a J-beta primer mix, a second PCR proceeded for about 6 to 12 cycles. A template-switch adaptor with 12 random nucleotides tagged each cDNA molecule. Via MiXCR, TCRdb re-called the 5' RACE reads, giving one row per CDR3 protein. The sample holds about 1.8 million distinct CDR3 sequences, 49% seen once. The CDR3 consists of 15 residues. Germline V lookup: CDR1 MDHEN, CDR2 SYDVKM. Trimming shortened V by 3 bases and J by 6 bases, and 16 bases separated the two germline ends. These data are taken from a study of blood T cells in healthy people across ages. The study, taken as a whole, reports: A strong correlation between TCR beta diversity and naive T cell percentage was seen. The recorded TCR beta diversity per million T cells decreased in a roughly linear manner with age.

V and J are TRBV28 and TRBJ2-3; D tentatively reads TRBD1 or TRBD2 (5 bases each). Sequenced sample: blood. This TCR was recovered from a middle-aged woman in good health. CDR3 protein: CASSLMGPSLDTQYF. The DNA of the CDR3 is TGTGCCAGCAGTTTGATGGGACCCAGTCTGGATACGCAGTATTTT.